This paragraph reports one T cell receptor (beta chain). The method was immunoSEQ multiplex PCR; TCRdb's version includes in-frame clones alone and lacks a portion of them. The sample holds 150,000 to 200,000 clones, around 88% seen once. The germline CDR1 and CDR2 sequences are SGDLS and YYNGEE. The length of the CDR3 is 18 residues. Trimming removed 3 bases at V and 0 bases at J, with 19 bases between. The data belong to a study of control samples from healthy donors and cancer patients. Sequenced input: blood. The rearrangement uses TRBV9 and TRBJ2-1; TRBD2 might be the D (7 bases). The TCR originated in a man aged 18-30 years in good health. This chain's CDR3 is CASSARFTAGASYNEQFF. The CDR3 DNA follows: TGTGCCAGCAGCGCCCGCTTCACGGCGGGGGCCTCCTACAATGAGCAGTTCTTC.